These T cell receptor beta chains were read from a single sample in a study of blood T cell repertoires in COVID-19. Data came from immunoSEQ multiplex PCR; TCRdb stores just in-frame clones and leaves some out. Here the sample spans some 270,000 clones, about 91% being singletons. The source material was peripheral blood. Receptors were obtained from a woman between 40 and 55 years old who had recovered from COVID-19. The CDR3 runs from the conserved cysteine through the conserved F or W. Each record gives: V gene, J gene, clone size, D gene, CDR3 DNA, CDR3 protein. The D gene is left open where the match is weak. Expanded clones are given a class, and other clones once, few, many or no size at all.

>TRBV13|TRBJ1-1|-|-
TGTGCCAGCAGCTCGGGGAGGAAGGGGAGGTTGGACACTGAAGCTTTCTTT
CASSSGRKGRLDTEAFF
>TRBV18|TRBJ2-5|-|TRBD2
TGTGCCAGCTCACGGTCTAGCGGGGGCCAAGAGACCCAGTACTTC
CASSRSSGGQETQYF
>TRBV3-1/TRBV3-2|TRBJ2-6|-|TRBD1
TGTGCCAGCAGCCAAGACCTCGACAGGGGGCTTATTAGTGGGGCCAACGTCCTGACTTTC
CASSQDLDRGLISGANVLTF
>TRBV2|TRBJ2-7|-|TRBD2
TGTGCCAGCAGGAGCGGGACTCGAGGGACCTACGAGCAGTACTTC
CASRSGTRGTYEQYF
>TRBV24-1|TRBJ2-2|once|-
TGTGCCACCAGTGATCCCACATCGGAGGCCGGGGAGCTGTTTTTT
CATSDPTSEAGELFF
>TRBV4-1|TRBJ2-7|-|-
TGCGCCAGCAGCCAGGGCCAGGGTGGCCCCTACGAGCAGTACTTC
CASSQGQGGPYEQYF
>TRBV19|TRBJ1-1|-|-
TGTGCCAGTAGTTTGACAGGATTCAACACTGAAGCTTTCTTT
CASSLTGFNTEAFF
>TRBV7-9|TRBJ2-3|once|-
TGTGCCAGCAGCTTCACTAGTCGGCGCACAGATACGCAGTATTTT
CASSFTSRRTDTQYF
>TRBV19|TRBJ2-7|few|-
TGTGCCTTTAGGGGGACCTCCTTCTACGAGCAGTACTTC
CAFRGTSFYEQYF
>TRBV7-9|TRBJ2-1|-|-
TGTGCCAGCACCTCAGGGCAGGGGAACAATGAGCAGTTCTTC
CASTSGQGNNEQFF
>TRBV19|TRBJ1-1|-|TRBD1
TGTGCCAGTAGTATCGGACAGGTGAACACTGAAGCTTTCTTT
CASSIGQVNTEAFF
>TRBV11-3|TRBJ2-3|-|TRBD1
TGTGCCAGCAGCCGCGGGACAGGGAAAGAGGATACGCAGTATTTT
CASSRGTGKEDTQYF
>TRBV7-9|TRBJ1-2|-|-
TGTGCCAGCAGCTTAGATACAGGGTTAGGGAGCTACACCTTC
CASSLDTGLGSYTF
>TRBV5-6|TRBJ2-2|-|TRBD1
TGTGCCAGCAGCTTGGTTCAGGGGGACACCGGGGAGCTGTTTTTT
CASSLVQGDTGELFF
>TRBV2|TRBJ1-2|-|-
TGTGCCAGCTTAGGCGGGATCCCTCCTAACTATGGCTACACCTTC
CASLGGIPPNYGYTF
>TRBV7-9|TRBJ2-7|once|TRBD1
TGTGCCAGCAGCTTAGCAGGGGGCCGCGAGCAGTACTTC
CASSLAGGREQYF
>TRBV7-2|TRBJ2-5|-|TRBD2
TGTGCCAGCAGCTTAGTGATCCTAGCGGGGGTTGGGGAGACCCAGTACTTC
CASSLVILAGVGETQYF
>TRBV10-3|TRBJ2-7|-|-
TGTGCCATCAGCGGACCCAAGGAGGGACCTTTCGAGCAGTACTTC
CAISGPKEGPFEQYF
>TRBV7-9|TRBJ2-1|once|TRBD2
TGTGCCAGCAGGACTAGCGGGGCCGGTGAGCAGTTCTTC
CASRTSGAGEQFF
>TRBV12-3/TRBV12-4|TRBJ1-1|once|-
TGTGCCAGCAGTTCCAACGGGAACACTGAAGCTTTCTTT
CASSSNGNTEAFF
>TRBV10-1|TRBJ2-5|-|-
TGCGCCAGCAGTGGCAGCGTTCAAGAGACCCAGTACTTC
CASSGSVQETQYF
>TRBV7-2|TRBJ2-1|-|-
TGTGCCAGCAGCCCGGATGGGCCTGCCTACAATGAGCAGTTCTTC
CASSPDGPAYNEQFF
>TRBV3-1/TRBV3-2|TRBJ1-2|-|-
TGTGCCAGCAGCCAAGACTCGGGTGGCTACACCTTC
CASSQDSGGYTF
>TRBV6-2/TRBV6-3|TRBJ2-2|once|TRBD1
TGTGCCAGCAGTTACGAGACAGGGGAACCCCGAGGAAGGGAGCTGTTTTTT
CASSYETGEPRGRELFF
>TRBV13|TRBJ1-4|-|-
TGTGCCAGCAGCTTAGGAAGGGAGGGTGAAAAACTGTTTTTT
CASSLGREGEKLFF
>TRBV7-2|TRBJ2-5|-|TRBD2
TGTGCCAGCAGCTTCCTGAGCGGGGGGGAGACCCAGTACTTC
CASSFLSGGETQYF
>TRBV27|TRBJ2-1|-|TRBD2
TGTGCCAGCAGTTTATTGACTAGCGGGGGGGACTCCTACAATGAGCAGTTCTTC
CASSLLTSGGDSYNEQFF
>TRBV6-6|TRBJ1-5|-|-
TGTGCCAGCAGTTACGACGGGGGAGAGGGCCAGCCCCAGCATTTT
CASSYDGGEGQPQHF
>TRBV29-1|TRBJ2-1|few|-
TGCAGCGTGTCCGGGACTGCCCCCAATGAGCAGTTCTTC
CSVSGTAPNEQFF
>TRBV6-5|TRBJ2-3|-|-
TGTGCCAGCAGTTACCGGGGGGCAGGGACAGATACGCAGTATTTT
CASSYRGAGTDTQYF
>TRBV9|TRBJ2-1|-|TRBD2
TGTGCCAGCAGCGTGACTAGCGGGGGAGGCAATGAGCAGTTCTTC
CASSVTSGGGNEQFF
>TRBV13|TRBJ1-6|-|-
TGTGCCAGCAGCTTTTATACAGTCGGCTCACCCCTCCACTTT
CASSFYTVGSPLHF
>TRBV6-5|TRBJ1-5|-|-
TGTGCCAGCAGTTACTCTGGGGGCGGCAATCAGCCCCAGCATTTT
CASSYSGGGNQPQHF
>TRBV7-9|TRBJ1-4|-|-
TGTGCCAGCAGCTTAGGCCAGGAAAAACTGTTTTTT
CASSLGQEKLFF
>TRBV7-9|TRBJ2-3|few|-
TGTGCCAGCAGCTTCTTCGGCACAGATACGCAGTATTTT
CASSFFGTDTQYF
>TRBV7-9|TRBJ2-1|-|-
TGTGCCAGCAGCTTAGGGTGGGAGGGGGGTAATGAGCAGTTCTTC
CASSLGWEGGNEQFF
>TRBV3-1/TRBV3-2|TRBJ2-6|-|TRBD2
TGTGCCAGCCAGGGGACTAGCGGGACTGGGGCCAACGTCCTGACTTTC
CASQGTSGTGANVLTF
>TRBV18|TRBJ2-3|-|TRBD1
TGTGCCAGCTCACCTTCACAGGGGGATACGCAGTATTTT
CASSPSQGDTQYF
>TRBV27|TRBJ1-2|-|TRBD1
TGTGCCAGCAGTCCAACCTTTTGGACAGGGAGGGCAAGTGGCTACACCTTC
CASSPTFWTGRASGYTF
>TRBV12-3/TRBV12-4|TRBJ1-2|-|-
TGTGCCAGCAGTTTGAGGGGGTATGGCTACACCTTC
CASSLRGYGYTF
>TRBV6-5|TRBJ2-7|once|-
TGTGCCAGCAGTAAAACAAGCTACGAGCAGTACTTC
CASSKTSYEQYF
>TRBV14|TRBJ1-2|-|-
TGTGCCAGCAGCCAAGAGAGGTGGCCGAACGAGGTCTATGGCTACACCTTC
CASSQERWPNEVYGYTF
>TRBV6-2/TRBV6-3|TRBJ1-1|once|-
TGTGCCAGCAGTTACCCTCCAGTAGCGGGGACTGAAGCTTTCTTT
CASSYPPVAGTEAFF
>TRBV5-1|TRBJ2-3|-|TRBD1
TGCGCCAGCAGCTTGGCTCCTGGGACAGGGGGAACAGATACGCAGTATTTT
CASSLAPGTGGTDTQYF
>TRBV28|TRBJ1-2|-|-
TGTGCCAGCAGTTCGACAGGCCTTCGCTCCTATGGCTACACCTTC
CASSSTGLRSYGYTF